The clone carrying this T cell receptor (beta chain) was counted ten times or more. The antigen is unknown. These data belong to a study of metastatic and nonmetastatic thyroid tumors. Study-wide points: Across blood and tumor, TCR beta diversity in malignant thyroid tumors was reportedly significantly higher than in benign nodules.

Study processing details: Differences in CDR3 between clinicopathological groups were drawn on to build a classifier intended to discriminate distant-metastatic papillary thyroid cancer patients. TCRdb re-processed the PCR reads through MiXCR. The V and J calls were determined by TCRdb, not by the authors. The repertoire has tens of thousands of clones, 20% to 25% of them found once; the top ten carry over 8.5%. This CDR3 has 14 residues. V lost 1 base and J lost 5; bases outside the gene matches: 5. In germline, CDR1 is SEHNR, CDR2 FQNEAQ (reference sequence). Patients underwent thyroid surgery, and none had received any treatment before it.

Sequencing was done on a sample of blood. The receptor's source is a female donor with papillary thyroid cancer or a benign thyroid nodule (not recorded which). Some clones in this sample may be carry-over from other donors' samples. J is TRBJ2-7 and V is TRBV7-9, with TRBD2 identical over 7 bases. The chain's CDR3 is CASSLGGGINEQYF. The CDR3 DNA follows: TGTGCCAGCAGCTTAGGGGGGGGGATTAACGAGCAGTACTTC.